Here is one T cell receptor (beta chain) with its context. What this receptor recognizes is not known. It has no much larger one-base neighbor in the sample; base qualities were not kept. The entry originates in a study of blood T cell repertoires in COVID-19 (dated by TCRdb to 2018 to 2021). In the study overall: The collaborator samples originated in the United States, Italy and Spain and spanned the acute and convalescent phases of COVID-19. Subjects who had been exposed to COVID-19, were actively infected with it, or had recovered from it provided the deeply sampled blood TCRbeta repertoires that made up the dataset. Samples came from the ongoing ImmuneRACE study (first 160 participants) plus 1,254 subjects from 6 global collaborators. Nearly every sample came with metadata listing a de-identified subject ID, COVID-19 status, age in years and sex. The prospective study material was composed of cDNA or gDNA derived from T cells, B-cell-depleted T cells, or PBMCs. A freely available public database, intended as a resource for researchers studying the immune response to SARS-CoV-2, is where the repertoires were released. Where available, HLA class I and class II types were taken from metadata supplied by the sample provider and were not determined by assay-based typing.

The immunoSEQ Assay, a bias-controlled multiplex PCR, was used to amplify TCRbeta CDR3 regions from genomic DNA. In the authors' own workflow: Within the assay, amplification of reference gene primers was used to estimate how many nucleated cells each sample contained. Sequence reads were collapsed and filtered to measure the absolute abundance of every unique TCRbeta CDR3 rearrangement. For each sample, productive Simpson clonality was calculated as the square root of Simpson's diversity index across productive rearrangements. The table was pulled from immuneACCESS by TCRdb, which kept in-frame rearrangements only. Such tables lose some clones; where checked, under half of the loss comes from unresolved V genes, and the rest has no known cause. V and J calls and clone size are those listed in that table; D and trimming were worked out from the DNA. Within this sample are 200,000 to 250,000 clones, with roughly 87% of them counted one time only. Under 2.5% of the sample goes to the ten largest clones.

Study-wide conclusions, independent of this receptor: The amount of clinical and demographic metadata varied by source and participant and was provided uncurated.

Its CDR3 holds 14 amino acids, cysteine through phenylalanine. Just the 42-base CDR3 DNA is kept, in frame starting at base 1. CDR1 is given as MNHEY and CDR2 as SVGAGI, both from the germline V gene. Trimming removed 2 bases from V and 12 bases from J, leaving 18 bases between the germline ends. The collaborating institutions used their own protocols to collect whole blood in K2EDTA tubes. For TCRbeta analysis, collaborator samples were shipped as frozen whole blood, as isolated PBMCs, or as DNA extracted from either sample type. Sequencing input: peripheral blood. The chain is made from TRBV6-5 and TRBJ2-3, with a weak D call of TRBD2 (6 bases match). This TCR was sampled from a man between 40 and 49 years old with active or convalescent COVID-19. The CDR3 corresponds to CASSYGGGVGPQYF. The DNA sequence is given as TGTGCCAGCAGTTACGGTGGCGGGGTAGGCCCCCAGTATTTT.